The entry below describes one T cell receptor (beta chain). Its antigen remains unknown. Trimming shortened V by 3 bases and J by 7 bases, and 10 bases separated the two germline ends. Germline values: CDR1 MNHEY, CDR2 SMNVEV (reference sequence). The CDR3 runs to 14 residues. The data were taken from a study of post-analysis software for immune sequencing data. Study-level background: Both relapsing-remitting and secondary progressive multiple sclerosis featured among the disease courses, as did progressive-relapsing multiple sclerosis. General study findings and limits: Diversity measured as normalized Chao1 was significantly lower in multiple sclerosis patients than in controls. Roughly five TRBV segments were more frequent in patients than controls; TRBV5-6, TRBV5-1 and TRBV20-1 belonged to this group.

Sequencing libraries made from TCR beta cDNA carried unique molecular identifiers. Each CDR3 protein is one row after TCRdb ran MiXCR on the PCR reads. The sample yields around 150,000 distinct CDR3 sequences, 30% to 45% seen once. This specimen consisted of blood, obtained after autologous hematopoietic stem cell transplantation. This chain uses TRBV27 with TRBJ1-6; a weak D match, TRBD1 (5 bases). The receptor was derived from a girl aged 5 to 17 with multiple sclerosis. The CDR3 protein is CASSFGTSNSPLHF. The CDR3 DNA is TGTGCCAGCAGTTTCGGGACGTCGAATTCACCCCTCCACTTT.